The T cell receptor (beta chain) described here comes from a study of T cell responses to AZD1222 COVID-19 vaccine. Points from the study as a whole: Only a handful of people who got AZD1222 tested seropositive at baseline. The study found vaccine-associated CD4 TCRs spanning spike, dominant at 160-218 and 743-854. Breadth and depth of Spike-specific TCRs rose after two AZD1222 doses. The repertoires were collected only after the peak T cell response.

The CDR3 contains 13 residues. Trimming removed 7 bases at V and 3 bases at J, with 12 bases between. Notes on this clone: Its specificity is unknown.

Measured with immunoSEQ multiplex PCR; TCRdb has only the in-frame clones, and not every one. The table has under 150,000 clones, 70% to 90% seen once. The rearrangement links TRBV12-3 or TRBV12-4 to TRBJ1-2, with no clear D. The material was peripheral blood, obtained on day 0 of AZD1222 vaccination. This clonotype originated in an adult in good health. The chain's CDR3 is CASTLLGDYGYTF. The CDR3 DNA reads TGTGCCAGCACCCTTTTGGGTGACTATGGCTACACCTTC.